The clone carrying this T cell receptor (beta chain) has only a few counts. V lost 4 bases and J lost 0, with 6 bases in between. The germline V gene encodes CDR1 SNHLY and CDR2 FYNNEI. The CDR3 runs 13 residues. This record comes from a study of T cells after somatic rescue of genetic block. The method was immunoSEQ multiplex PCR; TCRdb's version includes in-frame clones alone and lacks a portion of them. This sample yields tens of thousands of clones, of which approximately 91% are seen a single time; around 2.8% belongs to the top ten. The material sequenced was peripheral blood mononuclear cells (PBMCs). The clonotype originates from a man aged 25-45 years. The chain carries TRBV2 and TRBJ1-1; possibly TRBD1 for D (5 bases). CDR3 in DNA: TGTGCCAGCAGTGGGGGGGTGAACACTGAAGCTTTCTTT. This codes for CASSGGVNTEAFF.